One TCR beta chain is described in this entry. As yet, its antigen is unknown. Naive CD8 cells lacked CD45RO and underwent positive selection for CCR7, leaving out terminally differentiated effector memory CD45RA+ cells. These data come from a study of shared clonotypes between healthy human individuals. Overall study: Three plates each covered CD4 naive and memory; CD8 naive two, CD8 memory one. Overall study findings and caveats: Blood alone was sampled, and tissue repertoires likely differ. As a rule, naive subsets had a larger estimated richness than memory subsets.

Clones were sequenced by immunoSEQ multiplex PCR, and TCRdb holds only the in-frame ones, with some missing. Of hundreds of thousands of clones in the sample, approximately 96% were seen once. The CDR3 contains 13 residues. Trimming pared 7 bases from V and 6 bases from J, leaving 14 bases between. Germline V gene lookup returns CDR1 MNHEY and CDR2 SMNVEV (reference sequence). The receptor was derived from a woman aged 30 to 39 in good health. What was sequenced was naive CD8+ T cells sorted from blood. This chain links TRBV27 with TRBJ2-3, with D hard to call. The CDR3 is CASISNGLDTQYF. In nucleotides, the CDR3 is TGTGCCAGCATTTCTAATGGTCTTGATACGCAGTATTTT.